In this sample, the clone carrying this T cell receptor beta chain turned up many times. Its antigen is still unknown. All patients reached thyroid surgery having received no treatment beforehand. This record belongs to a study of metastatic and nonmetastatic thyroid tumors. MiXCR reprocessed the PCR reads for TCRdb. The table records tens of thousands of clones, roughly a sixth of them present only once. Germline assignment: CDR1 LGHDT and CDR2 YNNKEL (reference sequence). V lost 5 bases to trimming and J lost 4 bases, with 23 bases between them. The CDR3 contains 18 residues. Study results and caveats: Reports indicated that malignant thyroid tumors showed significantly higher TCR beta diversity than benign nodules did, in blood and tumor.

The sequenced material came from blood. The rearrangement links TRBV3-1 to TRBJ2-2; D may be TRBD2 (6 bases). The TCR was taken from a female donor with papillary thyroid cancer or a benign thyroid nodule (not recorded which). Some clones in this sample may be carry-over from other donors' samples. CDR3 residues: CASSTGTPLGRRTGELFF. In nucleotides, the CDR3 is TGTGCCAGCAGCACCGGGACTCCCCTAGGCCGTCGCACCGGGGAGCTGTTTTTT.